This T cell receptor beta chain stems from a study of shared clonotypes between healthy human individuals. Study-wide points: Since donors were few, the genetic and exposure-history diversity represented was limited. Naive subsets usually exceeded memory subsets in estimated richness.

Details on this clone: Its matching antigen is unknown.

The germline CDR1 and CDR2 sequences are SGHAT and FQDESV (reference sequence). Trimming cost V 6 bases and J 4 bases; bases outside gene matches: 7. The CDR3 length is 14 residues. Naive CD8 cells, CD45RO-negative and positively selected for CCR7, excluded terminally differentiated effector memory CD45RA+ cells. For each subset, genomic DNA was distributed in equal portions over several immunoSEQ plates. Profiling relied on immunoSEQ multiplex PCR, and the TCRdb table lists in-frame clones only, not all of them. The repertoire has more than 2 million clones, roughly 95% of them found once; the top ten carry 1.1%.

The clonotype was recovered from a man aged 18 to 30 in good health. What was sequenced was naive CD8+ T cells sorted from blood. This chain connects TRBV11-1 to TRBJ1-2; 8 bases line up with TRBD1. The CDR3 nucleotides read TGTGCCAGCAGTTCCGGGACAGGCTTCTATGGCTACACCTTC. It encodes CASSSGTGFYGYTF. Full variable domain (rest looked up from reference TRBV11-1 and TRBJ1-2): EAEVAQSPRYKITEKSQAVAFWCDPISGHATLYWYRQILGQGPELLVQFQDESVVDDSQLPKDRFSAERLKGVDSTLKIQPAELGDSAMYLCASSSGTGFYGYTFGSGTRLTVV.